The clone carrying this T cell receptor beta chain was counted between two and nine times. What it binds is not known. These data are taken from a study of radiation and T cells in renal cell carcinoma. Overall study findings and caveats: Dominant CDR3 motifs were more common in irradiated tumors than controls. Top 100 clonotypes averaged around 50% in irradiated versus roughly 45% in nephrectomy-only tumors.

Produced via immunoSEQ multiplex PCR; TCRdb's table is partial and in-frame only. The sample has around 22,000 clones, over 45% seen once. Looked up from germline, CDR1 is SGHDN and CDR2 is FVKESK. This CDR3 is 15 amino acids long. The V gene end was trimmed by 6 bases and the J gene end by 6 bases; junction bases not matched to a gene: 6. Treatment noted: treatment-naive control, cytoreductive nephrectomy. Control tumors came from treatment-naive patients without prior radiation. Control tumors came from several females and 11 males, aged 40 to 82. V and J are TRBV14 and TRBJ2-2; 11 positions match TRBD1. The source of this sequence is a man aged 35 to 55 with renal cell carcinoma. The input for sequencing was tumor tissue, taken from a patient whose treatment was nephrectomy without radiotherapy. CDR3 residues: CASSPPGQGAGELFF. CDR3 coding DNA: TGTGCCAGCAGTCCACCGGGACAGGGGGCCGGGGAGCTGTTTTTT.